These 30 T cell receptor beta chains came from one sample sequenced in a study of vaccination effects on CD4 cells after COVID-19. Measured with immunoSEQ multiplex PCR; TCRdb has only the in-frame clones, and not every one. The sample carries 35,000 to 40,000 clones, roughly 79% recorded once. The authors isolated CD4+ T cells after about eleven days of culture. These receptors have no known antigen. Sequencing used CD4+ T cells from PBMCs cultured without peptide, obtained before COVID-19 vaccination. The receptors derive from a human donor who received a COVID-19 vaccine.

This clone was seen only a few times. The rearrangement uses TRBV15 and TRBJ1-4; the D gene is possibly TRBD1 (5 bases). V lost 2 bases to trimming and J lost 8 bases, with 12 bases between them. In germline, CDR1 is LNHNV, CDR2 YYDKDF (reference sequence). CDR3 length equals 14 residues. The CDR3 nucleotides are TGTGCCACCAGCAGAACCGGGACGGCGGAAAAACTGTTTTTT. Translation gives CATSRTGTAEKLFF.

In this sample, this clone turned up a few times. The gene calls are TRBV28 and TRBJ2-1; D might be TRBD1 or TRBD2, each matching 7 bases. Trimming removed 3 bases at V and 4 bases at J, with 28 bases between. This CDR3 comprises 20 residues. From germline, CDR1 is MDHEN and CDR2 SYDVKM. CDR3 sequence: CASSFPTNLLRQGGYNEQFF. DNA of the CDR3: TGTGCCAGCAGTTTCCCTACCAATCTACTCAGGCAGGGGGGGTACAATGAGCAGTTCTTC.

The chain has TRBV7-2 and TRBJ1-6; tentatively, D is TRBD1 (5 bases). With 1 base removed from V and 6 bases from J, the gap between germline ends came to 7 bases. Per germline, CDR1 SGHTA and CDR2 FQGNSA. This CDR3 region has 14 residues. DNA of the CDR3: TGTGCCAGCAGCTTAGAAGGGGCTAATTCACCCCTCCACTTT. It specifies CASSLEGANSPLHF.

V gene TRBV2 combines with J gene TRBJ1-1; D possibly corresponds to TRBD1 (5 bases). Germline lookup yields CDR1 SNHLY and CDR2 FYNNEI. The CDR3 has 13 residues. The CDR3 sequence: CASGGLSAAEAFF. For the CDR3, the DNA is TGTGCATCGGGGGGACTTTCTGCGGCTGAAGCTTTCTTT. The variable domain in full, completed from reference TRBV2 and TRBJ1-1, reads EPEVTQTPSHQVTQMGQEVILRCVPISNHLYFYWYRQILGQKVEFLVSFYNNEISEKSEIFDDQFSVERPDGSNFTLKIRSTKLEDSAMYFCASGGLSAAEAFFGQGTRLTVV.

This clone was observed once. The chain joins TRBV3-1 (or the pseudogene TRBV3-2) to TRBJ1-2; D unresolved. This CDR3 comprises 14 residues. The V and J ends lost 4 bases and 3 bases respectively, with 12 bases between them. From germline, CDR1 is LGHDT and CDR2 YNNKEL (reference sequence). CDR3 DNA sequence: TGTGCCAGCAGCCCCTTCTTAGACCACTATGGCTACACCTTC. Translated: CASSPFLDHYGYTF.

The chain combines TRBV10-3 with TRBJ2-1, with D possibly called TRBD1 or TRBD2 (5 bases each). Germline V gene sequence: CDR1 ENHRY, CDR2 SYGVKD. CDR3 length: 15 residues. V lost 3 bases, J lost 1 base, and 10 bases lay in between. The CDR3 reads CAISDGGGSYNEQFF. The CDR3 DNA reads TGTGCCATCAGTGATGGGGGTGGTTCCTACAATGAGCAGTTCTTC.

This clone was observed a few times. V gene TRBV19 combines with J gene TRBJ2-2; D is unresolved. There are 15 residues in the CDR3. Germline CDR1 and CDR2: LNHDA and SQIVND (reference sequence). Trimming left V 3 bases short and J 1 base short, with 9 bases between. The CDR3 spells CASSISQVNTGELFF. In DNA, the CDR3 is TGTGCCAGTAGTATTAGCCAGGTGAACACCGGGGAGCTGTTTTTT.

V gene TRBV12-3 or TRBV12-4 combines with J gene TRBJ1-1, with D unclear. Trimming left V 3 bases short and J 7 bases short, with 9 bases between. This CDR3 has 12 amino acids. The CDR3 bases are TGTGCCAGCAGTTTGACAAAGGTTGAAGCTTTCTTT. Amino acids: CASSLTKVEAFF.

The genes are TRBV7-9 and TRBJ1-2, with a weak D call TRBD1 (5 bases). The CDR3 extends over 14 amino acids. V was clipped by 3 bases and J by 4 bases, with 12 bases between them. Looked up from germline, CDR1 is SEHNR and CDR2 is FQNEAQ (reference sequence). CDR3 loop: CASSLAGSVYGYTF. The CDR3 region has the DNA TGTGCCAGCAGCTTGGCAGGGAGCGTCTATGGCTACACCTTC.

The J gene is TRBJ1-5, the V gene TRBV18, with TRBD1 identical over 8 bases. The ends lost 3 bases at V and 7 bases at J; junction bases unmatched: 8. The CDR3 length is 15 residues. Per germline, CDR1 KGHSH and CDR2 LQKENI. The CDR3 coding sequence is TGTGCCAGCTCACCTAATCAGGGGGCAGGGCAGCCCCAGCATTTT. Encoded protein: CASSPNQGAGQPQHF.

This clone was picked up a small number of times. The CDR3 loop is CASRYRQGGGGYTF. CDR3 DNA sequence: TGTGCCAGCAGGTACCGACAGGGTGGCGGCGGCTACACCTTC. The V and J genes are TRBV28 and TRBJ1-2; 7 nucleotides align to TRBD1. The CDR3 consists of 14 residues. Per the germline V gene, CDR1 is MDHEN and CDR2 is SYDVKM. After removal of 6 bases from V and 8 bases from J, the junction contained 12 bases not matched to a gene.

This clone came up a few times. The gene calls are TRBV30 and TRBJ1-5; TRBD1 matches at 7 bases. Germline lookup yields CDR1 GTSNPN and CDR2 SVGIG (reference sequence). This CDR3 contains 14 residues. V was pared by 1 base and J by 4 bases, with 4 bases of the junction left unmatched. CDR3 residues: CAWSGGQPNQPQHF. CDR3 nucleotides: TGTGCCTGGAGTGGGGGACAGCCTAATCAGCCCCAGCATTTT.

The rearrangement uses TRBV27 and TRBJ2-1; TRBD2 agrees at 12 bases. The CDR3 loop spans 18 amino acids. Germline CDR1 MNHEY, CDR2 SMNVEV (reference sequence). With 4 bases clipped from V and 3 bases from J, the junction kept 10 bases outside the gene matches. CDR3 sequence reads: CASSYNALGLAGYNEQFF. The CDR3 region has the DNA TGTGCCAGCAGTTATAACGCCCTGGGACTAGCGGGCTACAATGAGCAGTTCTTC.

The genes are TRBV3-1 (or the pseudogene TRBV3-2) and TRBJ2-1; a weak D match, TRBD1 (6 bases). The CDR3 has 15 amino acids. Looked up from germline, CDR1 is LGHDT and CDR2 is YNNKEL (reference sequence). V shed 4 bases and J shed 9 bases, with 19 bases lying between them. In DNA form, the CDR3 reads TGTGCCAGCAGCCGGTCAGGGGCCGGGGTGGGTGAGCAGTTCTTC. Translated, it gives CASSRSGAGVGEQFF.

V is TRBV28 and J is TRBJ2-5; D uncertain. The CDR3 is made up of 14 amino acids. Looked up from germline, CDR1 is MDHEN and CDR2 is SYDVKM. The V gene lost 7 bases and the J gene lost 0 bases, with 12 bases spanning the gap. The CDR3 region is CASTRRQDQETQYF. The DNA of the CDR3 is TGTGCCAGCACCCGGCGGCAGGACCAAGAGACCCAGTACTTC.

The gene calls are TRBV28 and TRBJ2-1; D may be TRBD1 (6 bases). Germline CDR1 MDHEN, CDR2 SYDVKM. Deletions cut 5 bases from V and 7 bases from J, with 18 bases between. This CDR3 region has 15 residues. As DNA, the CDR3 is TGTGCCAGCAGTGTCGCAGGGAAAAGGGGGAATGAGCAGTTCTTC. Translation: CASSVAGKRGNEQFF.

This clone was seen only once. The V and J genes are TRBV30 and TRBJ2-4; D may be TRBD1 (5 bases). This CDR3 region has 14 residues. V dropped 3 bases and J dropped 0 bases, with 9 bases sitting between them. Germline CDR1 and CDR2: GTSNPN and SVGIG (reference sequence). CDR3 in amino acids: CAWRPRVAKNIQYF. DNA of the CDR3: TGTGCCTGGAGGCCCAGGGTAGCCAAAAACATTCAGTACTTC.

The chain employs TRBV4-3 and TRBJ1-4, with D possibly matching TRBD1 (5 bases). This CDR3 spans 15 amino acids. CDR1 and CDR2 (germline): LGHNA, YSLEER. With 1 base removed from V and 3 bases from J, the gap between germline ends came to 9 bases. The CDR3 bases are TGCGCCAGCAGCCAAGGCCGGGGGTCTAATGAAAAACTGTTTTTT. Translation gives CASSQGRGSNEKLFF.

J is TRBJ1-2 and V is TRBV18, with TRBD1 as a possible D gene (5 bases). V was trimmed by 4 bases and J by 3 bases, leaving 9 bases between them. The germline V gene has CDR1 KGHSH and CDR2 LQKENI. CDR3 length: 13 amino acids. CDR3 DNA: TGTGCCAGCTCACAGGGGCGAGACTATGGCTACACCTTC. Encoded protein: CASSQGRDYGYTF.

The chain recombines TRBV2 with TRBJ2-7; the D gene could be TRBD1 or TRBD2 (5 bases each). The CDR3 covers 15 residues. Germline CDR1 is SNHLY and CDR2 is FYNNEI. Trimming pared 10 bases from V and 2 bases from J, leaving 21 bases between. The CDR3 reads CATLKPGTGPYEQYF. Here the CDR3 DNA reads TGTGCCACACTGAAACCCGGGACGGGTCCCTACGAGCAGTACTTC.

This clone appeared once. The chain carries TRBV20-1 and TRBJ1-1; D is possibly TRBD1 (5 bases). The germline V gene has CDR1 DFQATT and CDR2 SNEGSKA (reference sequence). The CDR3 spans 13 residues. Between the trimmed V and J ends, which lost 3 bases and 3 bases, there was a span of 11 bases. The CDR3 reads CSASSGGDTEAFF. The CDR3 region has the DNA TGCAGTGCTAGTTCCGGGGGGGACACTGAAGCTTTCTTT.

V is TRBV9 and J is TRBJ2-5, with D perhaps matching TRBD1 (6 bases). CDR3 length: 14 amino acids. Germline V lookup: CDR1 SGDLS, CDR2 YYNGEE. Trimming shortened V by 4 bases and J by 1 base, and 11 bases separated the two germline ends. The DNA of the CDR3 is TGTGCCAGCAGCCCGAGGGGGTCCCAAGAGACCCAGTACTTC. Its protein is CASSPRGSQETQYF.

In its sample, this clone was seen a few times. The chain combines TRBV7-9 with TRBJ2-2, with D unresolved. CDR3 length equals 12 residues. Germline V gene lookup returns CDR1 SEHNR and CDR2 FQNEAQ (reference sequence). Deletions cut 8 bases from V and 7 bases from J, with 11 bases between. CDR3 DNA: TGTGCCAGCGGCCCCGATTTCGGGGAGCTGTTTTTT. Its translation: CASGPDFGELFF.

This chain's CDR3 is CASSEPGAGANYGYTF. The CDR3 region has the DNA TGTGCCAGCAGTGAGCCAGGGGCCGGCGCTAACTATGGCTACACCTTC. V and J are TRBV6-1 and TRBJ1-2; possible D gene TRBD1, 6 bases. CDR3 size: 16 residues. V was shortened by 3 bases and J by 0 bases, with 14 bases between the two germline ends. CDR1 MNHNS and CDR2 SASEGT come from the germline V gene.

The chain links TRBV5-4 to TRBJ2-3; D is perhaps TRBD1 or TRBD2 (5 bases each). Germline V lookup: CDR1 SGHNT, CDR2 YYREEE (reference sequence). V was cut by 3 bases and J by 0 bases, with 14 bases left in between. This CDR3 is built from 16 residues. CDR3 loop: CASSSRDLSSTDTQYF. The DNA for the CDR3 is TGTGCCAGCAGCTCCCGGGACCTCTCTAGCACAGATACGCAGTATTTT. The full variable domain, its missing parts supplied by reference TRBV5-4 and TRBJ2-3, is ETGVTQSPTHLIKTRGQQVTLRCSSQSGHNTVSWYQQALGQGPQFIFQYYREEENGRGNFPPRFSGLQFPNYSSELNVNALELDDSALYLCASSSRDLSSTDTQYFGPGTRLTVL.

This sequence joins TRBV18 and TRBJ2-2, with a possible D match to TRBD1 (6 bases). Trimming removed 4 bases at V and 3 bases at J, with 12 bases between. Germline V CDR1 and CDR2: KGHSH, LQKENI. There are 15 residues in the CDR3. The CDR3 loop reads CASSLQGRDTGELFF. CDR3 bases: TGTGCCAGCTCACTACAGGGACGGGACACCGGGGAGCTGTTTTTT.

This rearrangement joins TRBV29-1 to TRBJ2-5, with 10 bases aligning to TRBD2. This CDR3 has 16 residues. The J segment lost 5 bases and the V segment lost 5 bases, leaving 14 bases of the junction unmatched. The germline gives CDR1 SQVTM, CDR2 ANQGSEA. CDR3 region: CSVKGDRLAGAETQYF. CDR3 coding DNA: TGCAGCGTTAAAGGGGATAGGCTAGCGGGAGCGGAGACCCAGTACTTC.

In nucleotides, the CDR3 is TGTGCCAGCAGCCAAGGGGCAACCAAGGGAACTGAAGCTTTCTTT. The encoded protein is CASSQGATKGTEAFF. The chain joins TRBV14 to TRBJ1-1; D is unresolved. This CDR3 spans 15 amino acids. V was clipped by 1 base and J by 5 bases, with 14 bases between them. Germline CDR1 and CDR2: SGHDN and FVKESK.

CDR3 protein: CASSLGTGDYNSPLHF. DNA for the CDR3: TGTGCCAGCAGCTTGGGGACAGGGGACTATAATTCACCCCTCCACTTT. The chain carries TRBV5-4 and TRBJ1-6; 9 positions agree with TRBD1. The CDR3 sequence is 16 residues long. Trimming cost V 0 bases and J 3 bases; bases outside gene matches: 1. Germline loops: CDR1 SGHNT, CDR2 YYREEE (reference sequence).

The CDR3 nucleotides read TGTGCCAGCAGCGTAGCTACATGGACTGAGAACACTGAAGCTTTCTTT. It is translated as CASSVATWTENTEAFF. The rearrangement uses TRBV9 and TRBJ1-1; D unresolved. This CDR3 has 16 amino acids. V was trimmed by 0 bases and J by 1 base, leaving 13 bases between them. From germline, CDR1 is SGDLS and CDR2 YYNGEE.